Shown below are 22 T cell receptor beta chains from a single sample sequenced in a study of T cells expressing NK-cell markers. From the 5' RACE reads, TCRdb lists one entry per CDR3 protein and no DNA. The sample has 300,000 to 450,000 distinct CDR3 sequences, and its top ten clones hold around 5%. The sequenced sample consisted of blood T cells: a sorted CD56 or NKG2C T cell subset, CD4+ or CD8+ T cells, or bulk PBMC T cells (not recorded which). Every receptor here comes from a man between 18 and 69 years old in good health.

The CDR3 loop reads CASSVDRGGYTF. The rearrangement joins TRBV9 to TRBJ1-2. In germline, CDR1 is SGDLS, CDR2 YYNGEE. This CDR3 contains 12 residues.

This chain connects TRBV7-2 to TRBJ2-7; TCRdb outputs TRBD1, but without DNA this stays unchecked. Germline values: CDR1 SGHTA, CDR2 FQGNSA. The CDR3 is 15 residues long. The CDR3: CASSLDGKGTYEQYF.

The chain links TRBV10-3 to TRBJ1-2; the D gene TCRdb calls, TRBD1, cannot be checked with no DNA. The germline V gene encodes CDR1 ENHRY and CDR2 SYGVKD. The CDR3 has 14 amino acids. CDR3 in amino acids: CAIKQQGAGYGYTF.

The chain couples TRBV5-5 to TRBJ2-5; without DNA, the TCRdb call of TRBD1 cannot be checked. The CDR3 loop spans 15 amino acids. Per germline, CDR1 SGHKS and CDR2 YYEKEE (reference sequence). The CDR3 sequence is CASSLITGGLKTQYF.

The CDR3: CASSYSELGTQYF. The chain recombines TRBV6-6 with TRBJ2-5. CDR3 size: 13 residues. Germline CDR1 and CDR2: MNHNY and SVGAGI (reference sequence).

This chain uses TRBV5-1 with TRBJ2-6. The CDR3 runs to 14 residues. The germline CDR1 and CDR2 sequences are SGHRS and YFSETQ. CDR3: CASSDLSGANVLTF.

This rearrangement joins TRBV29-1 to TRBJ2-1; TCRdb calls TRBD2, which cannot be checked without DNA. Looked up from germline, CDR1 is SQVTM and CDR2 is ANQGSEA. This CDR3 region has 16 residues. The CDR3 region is CSVERRERGGYNEQFF.

This CDR3 reads CASSEAWLGISSYEQYF. J is TRBJ2-7 and V is TRBV6-1. Germline values: CDR1 MNHNS, CDR2 SASEGT. CDR3 length equals 17 residues.

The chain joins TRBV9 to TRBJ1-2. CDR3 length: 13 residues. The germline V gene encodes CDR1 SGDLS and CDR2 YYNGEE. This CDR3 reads CASSVYPNYGYTF.

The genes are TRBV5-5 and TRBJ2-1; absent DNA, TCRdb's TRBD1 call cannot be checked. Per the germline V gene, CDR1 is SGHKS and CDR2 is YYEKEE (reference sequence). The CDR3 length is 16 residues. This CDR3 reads CASSLAPGQLYNEQFF.

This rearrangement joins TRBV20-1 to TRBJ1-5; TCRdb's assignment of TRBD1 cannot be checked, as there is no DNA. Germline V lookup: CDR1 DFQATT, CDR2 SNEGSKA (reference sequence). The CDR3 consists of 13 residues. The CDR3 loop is CSARRRGNQPQHF.

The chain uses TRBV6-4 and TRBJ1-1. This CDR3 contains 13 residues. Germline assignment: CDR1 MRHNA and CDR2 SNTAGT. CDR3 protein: CASSDTRNTEAFF.

CDR3: CASSYNTGSGNTIYF. The rearrangement links TRBV6-5 to TRBJ1-3. CDR1 and CDR2 (germline): MNHEY, SVGAGI. This CDR3 spans 15 amino acids.

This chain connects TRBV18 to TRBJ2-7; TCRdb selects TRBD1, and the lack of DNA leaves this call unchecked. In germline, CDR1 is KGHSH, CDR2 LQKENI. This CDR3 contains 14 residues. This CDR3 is CASSRGGSSYEQYF.

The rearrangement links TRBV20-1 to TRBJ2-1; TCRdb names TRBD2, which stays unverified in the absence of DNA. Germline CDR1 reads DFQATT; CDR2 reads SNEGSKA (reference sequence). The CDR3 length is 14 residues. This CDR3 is CSARTSGANNEQFF.

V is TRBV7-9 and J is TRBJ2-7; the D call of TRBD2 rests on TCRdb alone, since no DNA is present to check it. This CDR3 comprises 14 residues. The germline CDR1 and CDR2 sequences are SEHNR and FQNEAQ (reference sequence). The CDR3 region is CASRKAGVDYEQYF.

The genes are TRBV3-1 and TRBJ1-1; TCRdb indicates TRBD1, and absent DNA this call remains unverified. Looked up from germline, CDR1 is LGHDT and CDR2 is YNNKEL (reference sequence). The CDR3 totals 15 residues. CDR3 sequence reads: CASSPQGQVIAEAFF.

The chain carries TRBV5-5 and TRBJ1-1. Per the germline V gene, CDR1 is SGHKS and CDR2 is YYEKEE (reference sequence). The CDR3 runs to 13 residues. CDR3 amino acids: CASSLGATTEAFF. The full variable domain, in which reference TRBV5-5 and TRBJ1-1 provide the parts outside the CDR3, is DAGVTQSPTHLIKTRGQQVTLRCSPISGHKSVSWYQQVLGQGPQFIFQYYEKEERGRGNFPDRFSARQFPNYSSELNVNALLLGDSALYLCASSLGATTEAFFGQGTRLTVV.

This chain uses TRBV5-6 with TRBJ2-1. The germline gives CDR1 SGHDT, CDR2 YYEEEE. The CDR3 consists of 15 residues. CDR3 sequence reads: CASSLGRISYNEQFF.

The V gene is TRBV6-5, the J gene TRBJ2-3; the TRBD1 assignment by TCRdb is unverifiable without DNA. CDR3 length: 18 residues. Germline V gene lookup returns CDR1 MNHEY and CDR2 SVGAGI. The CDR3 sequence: CASSYSGTAVSSTDTQYF.

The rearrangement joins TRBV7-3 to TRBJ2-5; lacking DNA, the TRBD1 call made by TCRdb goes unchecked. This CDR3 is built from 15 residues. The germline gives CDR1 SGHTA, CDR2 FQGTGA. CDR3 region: CASSLGMGQQETQYF.

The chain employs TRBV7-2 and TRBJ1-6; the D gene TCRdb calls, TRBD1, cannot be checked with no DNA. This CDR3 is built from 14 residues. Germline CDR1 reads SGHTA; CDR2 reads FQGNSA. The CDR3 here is CASSPWTVNSPLHF.